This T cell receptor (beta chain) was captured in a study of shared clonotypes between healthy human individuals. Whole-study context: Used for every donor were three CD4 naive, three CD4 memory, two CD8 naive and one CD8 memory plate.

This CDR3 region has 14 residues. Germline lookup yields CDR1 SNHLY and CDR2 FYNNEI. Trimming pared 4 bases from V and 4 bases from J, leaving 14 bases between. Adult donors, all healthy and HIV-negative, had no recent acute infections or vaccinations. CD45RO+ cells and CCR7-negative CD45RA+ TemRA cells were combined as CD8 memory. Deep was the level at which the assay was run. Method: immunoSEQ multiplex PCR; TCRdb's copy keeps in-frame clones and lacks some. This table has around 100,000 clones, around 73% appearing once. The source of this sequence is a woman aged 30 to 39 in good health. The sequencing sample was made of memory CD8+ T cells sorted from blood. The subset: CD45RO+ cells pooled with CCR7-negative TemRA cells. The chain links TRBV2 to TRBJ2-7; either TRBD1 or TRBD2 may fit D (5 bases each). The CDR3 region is CASSVTGASYEQYF. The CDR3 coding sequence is TGTGCCAGCAGTGTAACCGGGGCTTCTTACGAGCAGTACTTC.